Listed here are 12 T cell receptor beta chains from one sample, sequenced in a study of T cells after yellow fever vaccination. TCRdb ran MiXCR on the 5' RACE reads and lists one entry per CDR3 protein. The sample records hundreds of thousands of distinct CDR3 sequences, 21% being singletons. The sequenced sample was PBMCs, obtained 21 days after the first yellow fever vaccination. These receptors were obtained from a man aged 18-30 years who received the YFV17D yellow fever vaccine.

V usage is TRBV18 and J usage is TRBJ1-5; D is uncertain. V was pared by 2 bases and J by 5 bases, with 16 bases between. The V gene's germline CDR1 is KGHSH and CDR2 LQKENI. This CDR3 contains 16 residues. This chain's CDR3 is CASSPSPQSWHQPQHF. The CDR3 DNA reads TGTGCCAGCTCACCATCTCCCCAAAGTTGGCATCAGCCCCAGCATTTT.

This clonotype has more than one count but fewer than ten. This CDR3 reads CASRYLETQYF. The CDR3 coding sequence is TGTGCCAGCAGATACCTGGAGACCCAGTACTTC. The V gene is TRBV2, the J gene TRBJ2-5, with D unresolved. The CDR3 runs 11 residues. V lost 6 bases to trimming and J lost 5 bases, with 7 bases between them. The germline V gene encodes CDR1 SNHLY and CDR2 FYNNEI.

This clonotype was counted at least ten times. This chain links TRBV12-3 or TRBV12-4 with TRBJ2-2; 8 bases are a match to TRBD2. This CDR3 spans 15 amino acids. V shed 7 bases, J shed 3 bases, and the junction held 7 bases outside the gene matches. The chain's CDR3 is CASIRAGADTGELFF. In DNA form, the CDR3 reads TGTGCCAGCATTAGAGCGGGGGCCGACACCGGGGAGCTGTTTTTT.

The CDR3: CASSLDWVGELFF. DNA for the CDR3: TGTGCCAGCAGCTTAGACTGGGTCGGGGAGCTGTTTTTT. The V and J genes are TRBV11-2 and TRBJ2-2; D uncertain. V was shortened by 0 bases and J by 7 bases, with 6 bases between the two germline ends. The CDR3 extends over 13 amino acids. The germline gives CDR1 SGHAT, CDR2 FQNNGV.

The chain uses TRBV20-1 and TRBJ1-5, with D perhaps matching TRBD1 (6 bases). Germline CDR1 and CDR2: DFQATT and SNEGSKA (reference sequence). This CDR3 contains 14 residues. Trimming shortened V by 5 bases and J by 0 bases, and 11 bases separated the two germline ends. The CDR3 sequence is CSAWDTYSNQPQHF. The CDR3 DNA is TGCAGTGCTTGGGACACCTATAGCAATCAGCCCCAGCATTTT.

This clonotype turned up a few times. The chain employs TRBV27 and TRBJ2-5; D is undetermined. The V end was cut by 3 bases, the J end by 10 bases, with 15 bases between. Germline CDR1 is MNHEY and CDR2 is SMNVEV (reference sequence). The CDR3 has 13 amino acids. The CDR3 is CASSFKGFGDQYF. The CDR3 DNA sequence: TGTGCCAGCAGTTTTAAAGGTTTCGGTGACCAGTACTTC.

This rearrangement joins TRBV6-5 to TRBJ2-3, with TRBD1 matching over 8 bases. CDR1 and CDR2 (germline): MNHEY, SVGAGI. J was trimmed by 0 bases and V by 2 bases; bases with no gene match: 4. The CDR3 is 16 amino acids. CDR3: CASSYATGGSTDTQYF. CDR3 coding DNA: TGTGCCAGCAGTTACGCTACAGGGGGTAGCACAGATACGCAGTATTTT.

This clonotype turned up a few times. V and J are TRBV12-3 or TRBV12-4 and TRBJ2-7; D is uncertain. There are 12 residues in the CDR3. V lost 5 bases to trimming and J lost 6 bases, with 11 bases between them. The chain's CDR3 is CASSDMAAEQYF. The CDR3 region has the DNA TGTGCCAGCAGTGACATGGCCGCCGAGCAGTACTTC.

This clonotype was seen only a few times. The chain uses TRBV4-1 and TRBJ2-2; D is unclear. Germline CDR1 MGHRA, CDR2 YSYEKL. The CDR3 loop spans 16 amino acids. Trimming shortened V by 1 base and J by 1 base, and 10 bases separated the two germline ends. This CDR3 is CASSQGNILNTGELFF. In nucleotides, the CDR3 is TGCGCCAGCAGCCAAGGCAACATCCTGAACACCGGGGAGCTGTTTTTT.

This clonotype was found a few times. The chain joins TRBV25-1 to TRBJ1-3, with 8 bases that match TRBD1. Germline lookup yields CDR1 MGHDK and CDR2 SYGVNS. The V segment lost 4 bases and the J segment 3 bases; nucleotides outside the gene matches: 2. The length of the CDR3 is 14 residues. In DNA form, the CDR3 reads TGTGCCAGCAGTGTGACAGGGGTTGGAAACACCATATATTTT. This sequence encodes CASSVTGVGNTIYF.

This clonotype showed up just a few times. The chain uses TRBV9 and TRBJ2-5, with 9 bases identical to TRBD2. Germline CDR1 SGDLS, CDR2 YYNGEE. The CDR3 is 14 residues long. V gave up 5 bases and J gave up 2 bases; unmatched junction bases: 4. CDR3 nucleotides: TGTGCCAGCAGTATGGGACTAGCTCAAGAGACCCAGTACTTC. Its translation is CASSMGLAQETQYF.

V usage is TRBV3-1 and J usage is TRBJ2-5; the match to TRBD2 covers 13 bases. This CDR3 region has 18 residues. V dropped 1 base and J dropped 5; count of bases not matched to a gene: 10. Germline V lookup: CDR1 LGHDT, CDR2 YNNKEL (reference sequence). The CDR3 nucleotides are TGTGCCAGCAGCCAAGGGGATACTAGCGGGGGGGCCGGTGAGACCCAGTACTTC. Its translation is CASSQGDTSGGAGETQYF.